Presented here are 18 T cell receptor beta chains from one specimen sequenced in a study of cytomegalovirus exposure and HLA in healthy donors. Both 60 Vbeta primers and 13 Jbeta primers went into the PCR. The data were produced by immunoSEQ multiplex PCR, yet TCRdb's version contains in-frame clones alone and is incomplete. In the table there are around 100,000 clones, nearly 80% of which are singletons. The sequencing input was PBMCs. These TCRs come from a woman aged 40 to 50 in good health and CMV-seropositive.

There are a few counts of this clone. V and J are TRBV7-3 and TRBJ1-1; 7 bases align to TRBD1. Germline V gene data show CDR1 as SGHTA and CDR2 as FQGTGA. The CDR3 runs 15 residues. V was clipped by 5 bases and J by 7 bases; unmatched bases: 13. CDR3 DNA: TGTGCCAGCAGCCCAAATGGCGACAGGGTGCTTGAAGCTTTCTTT. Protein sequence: CASSPNGDRVLEAFF.

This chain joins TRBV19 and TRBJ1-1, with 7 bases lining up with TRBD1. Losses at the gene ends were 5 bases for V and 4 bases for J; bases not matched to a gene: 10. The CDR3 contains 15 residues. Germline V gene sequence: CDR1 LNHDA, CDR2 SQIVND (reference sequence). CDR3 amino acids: CASSDALSGGTEAFF. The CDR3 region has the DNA TGTGCCAGTAGTGACGCCCTCTCAGGGGGCACTGAAGCTTTCTTT.

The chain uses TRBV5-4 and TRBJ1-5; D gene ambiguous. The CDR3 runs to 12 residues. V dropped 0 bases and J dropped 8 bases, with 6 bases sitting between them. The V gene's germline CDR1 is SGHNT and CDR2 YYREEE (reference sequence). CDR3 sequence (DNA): TGTGCCAGCAGCTTGGGATCAGAGCCCCAGCATTTT. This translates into CASSLGSEPQHF.

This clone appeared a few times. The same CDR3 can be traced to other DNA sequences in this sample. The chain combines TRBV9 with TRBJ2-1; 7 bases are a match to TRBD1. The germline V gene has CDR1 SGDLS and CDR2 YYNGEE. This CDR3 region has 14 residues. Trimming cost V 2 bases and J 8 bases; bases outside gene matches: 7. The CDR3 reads CASSVGQPRDEQFF. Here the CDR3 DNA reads TGTGCCAGCAGCGTGGGACAGCCCAGGGATGAGCAGTTCTTC.

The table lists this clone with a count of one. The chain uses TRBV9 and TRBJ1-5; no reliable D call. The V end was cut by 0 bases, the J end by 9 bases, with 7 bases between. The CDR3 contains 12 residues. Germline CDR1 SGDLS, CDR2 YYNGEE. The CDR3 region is CASSVEEGPQHF. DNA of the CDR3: TGTGCCAGCAGCGTAGAAGAGGGGCCCCAGCATTTT.

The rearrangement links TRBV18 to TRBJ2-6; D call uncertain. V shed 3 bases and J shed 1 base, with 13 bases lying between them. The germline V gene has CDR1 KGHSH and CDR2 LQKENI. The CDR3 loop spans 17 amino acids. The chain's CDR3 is CASSPSAGLSGANVLTF. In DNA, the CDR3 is TGTGCCAGCTCACCTTCGGCAGGCCTATCTGGGGCCAACGTCCTGACTTTC.

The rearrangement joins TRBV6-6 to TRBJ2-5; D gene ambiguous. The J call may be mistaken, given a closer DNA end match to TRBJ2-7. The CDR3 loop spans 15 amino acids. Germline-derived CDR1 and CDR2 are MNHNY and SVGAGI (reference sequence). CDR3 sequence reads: CASSSPRLEGYEQYF. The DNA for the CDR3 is TGTGCCAGCAGCTCCCCTCGGCTAGAAGGCTACGAGCAGTACTTC.

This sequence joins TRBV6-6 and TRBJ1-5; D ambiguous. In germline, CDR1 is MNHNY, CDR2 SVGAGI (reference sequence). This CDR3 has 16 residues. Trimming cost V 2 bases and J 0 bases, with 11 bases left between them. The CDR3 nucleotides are TGTGCCAGCAGTTACAATCGAGGAGATAGCAATCAGCCCCAGCATTTT. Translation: CASSYNRGDSNQPQHF.

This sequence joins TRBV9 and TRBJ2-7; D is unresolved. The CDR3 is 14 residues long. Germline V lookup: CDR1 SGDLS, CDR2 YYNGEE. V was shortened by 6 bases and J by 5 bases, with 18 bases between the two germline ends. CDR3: CASNPARLEDEQYF. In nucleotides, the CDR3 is TGTGCCAGCAATCCAGCGCGATTAGAGGACGAGCAGTACTTC.

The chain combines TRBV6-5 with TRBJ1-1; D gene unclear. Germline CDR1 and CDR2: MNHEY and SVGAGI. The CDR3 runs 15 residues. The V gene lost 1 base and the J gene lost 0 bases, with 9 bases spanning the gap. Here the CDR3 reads CASSYLNRVNTEAFF. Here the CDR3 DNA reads TGTGCCAGCAGTTACTTAAACAGAGTGAACACTGAAGCTTTCTTT.

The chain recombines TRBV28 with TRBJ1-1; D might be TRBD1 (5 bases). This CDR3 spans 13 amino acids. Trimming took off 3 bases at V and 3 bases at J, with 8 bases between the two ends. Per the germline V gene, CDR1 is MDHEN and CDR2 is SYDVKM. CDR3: CASSFGAYTEAFF. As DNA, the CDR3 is TGTGCCAGCAGTTTTGGGGCGTACACTGAAGCTTTCTTT.

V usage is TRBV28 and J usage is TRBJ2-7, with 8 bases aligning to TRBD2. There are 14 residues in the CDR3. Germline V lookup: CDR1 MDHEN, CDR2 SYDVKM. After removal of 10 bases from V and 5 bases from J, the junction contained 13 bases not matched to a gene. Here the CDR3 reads CATESGSMPHEQYF. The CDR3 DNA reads TGTGCCACCGAGAGCGGGAGTATGCCCCACGAGCAGTACTTC.

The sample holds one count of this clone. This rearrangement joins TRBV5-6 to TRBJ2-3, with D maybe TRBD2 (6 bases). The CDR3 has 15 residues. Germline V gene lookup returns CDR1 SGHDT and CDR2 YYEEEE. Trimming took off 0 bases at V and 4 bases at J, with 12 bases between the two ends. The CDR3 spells CASSLGGGIADTQYF. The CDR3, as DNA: TGTGCCAGCAGCTTGGGGGGCGGGATAGCAGATACGCAGTATTTT.

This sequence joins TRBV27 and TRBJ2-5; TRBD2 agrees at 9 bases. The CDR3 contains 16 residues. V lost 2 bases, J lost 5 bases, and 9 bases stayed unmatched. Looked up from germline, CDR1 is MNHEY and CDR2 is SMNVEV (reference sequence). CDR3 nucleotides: TGTGCCAGCAGTTTAAGCCCAGCGGGAGGCCAGGAGACCCAGTACTTC. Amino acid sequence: CASSLSPAGGQETQYF.

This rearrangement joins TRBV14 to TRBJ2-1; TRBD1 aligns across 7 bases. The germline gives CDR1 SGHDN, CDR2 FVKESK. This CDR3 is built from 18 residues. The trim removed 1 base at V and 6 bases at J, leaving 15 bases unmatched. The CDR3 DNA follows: TGTGCCAGCAGCCAAGTACGAATACAGGGGTCGTGGGGCAATGAGCAGTTCTTC. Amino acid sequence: CASSQVRIQGSWGNEQFF.

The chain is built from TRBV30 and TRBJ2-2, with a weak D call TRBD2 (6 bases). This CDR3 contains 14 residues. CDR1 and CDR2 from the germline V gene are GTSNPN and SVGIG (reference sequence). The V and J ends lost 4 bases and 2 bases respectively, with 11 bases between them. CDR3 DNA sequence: TGTGCCTGGACTATCGGGGGAAACACCGGGGAGCTGTTTTTT. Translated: CAWTIGGNTGELFF.

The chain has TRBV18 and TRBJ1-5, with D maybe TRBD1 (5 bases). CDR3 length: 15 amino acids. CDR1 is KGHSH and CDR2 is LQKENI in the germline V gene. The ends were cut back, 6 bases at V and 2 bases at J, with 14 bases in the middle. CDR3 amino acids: CASSLDTGGNQPQHF. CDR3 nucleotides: TGTGCCAGCTCCCTCGACACGGGGGGCAATCAGCCCCAGCATTTT.

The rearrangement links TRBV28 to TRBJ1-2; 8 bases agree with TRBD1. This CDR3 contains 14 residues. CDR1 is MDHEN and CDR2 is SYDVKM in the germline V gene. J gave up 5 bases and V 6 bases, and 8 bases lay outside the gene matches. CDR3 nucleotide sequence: TGTGCCAGCAGCCCTCGGGACAGGAGGTATGGCTACACCTTC. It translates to CASSPRDRRYGYTF.